This TCR beta chain appears in the sequencing data of a study of regulatory and conventional T cells in RAG deficiency. Findings of the study overall: Shannon entropy was markedly lower and Simpson indices higher in RAG-deficient patients than control T-cell subsets. Shorter CDR3s in all patient subsets; >80% Treg-Tconv overlap in Omenn.

CDR3 length: 16 residues. In germline, CDR1 is MNHEY, CDR2 SMNVEV (reference sequence). Trimming removed 6 bases at V and 0 bases at J, with 12 bases between. Here immunoSEQ multiplex PCR was the method, and the copy in TCRdb shows in-frame clones only, minus some. This sample has 25,000 to 35,000 clones, with 90% to 95% found just once. Conventional CD4+ T cells were sorted from blood as CD25-low CD127-high cells. This clone was recorded once. The antigen remains unidentified. The data also belong to a second study, concerning regulatory T cells. That study adds: The primer mix had 52 TRBV and 13 TRBJ primers.

The source of this sequence is a human donor in good health. Material: CD25- CD4+ T cells sorted from blood. V and J are TRBV27 and TRBJ2-6; D remains ambiguous. The CDR3 sequence: CASSHSIYSGANVLTF. The CDR3 DNA follows: TGTGCCAGCAGCCACTCAATTTACTCTGGGGCCAACGTCCTGACTTTC.